What follows are 11 T cell receptor beta chains derived from one specimen sequenced in a study of CD8 T cells in Susac syndrome. After extraction with the RNeasy kit, roughly 0.5 to 1 ug of the RNA was reverse transcribed using random hexamers. MiXCR, run by TCRdb on the immunoSEQ multiplex PCR reads, gives a single entry per CDR3 protein. In the table there are fewer than 90,000 distinct CDR3 sequences, about 94% of which are singletons. Sequencing was done on a sample of CD8+ T cells from PBMCs. All receptors derive from a human donor with Susac syndrome.

The V and J genes are TRBV20-1 and TRBJ2-3, with 8 bases matching TRBD2. Germline values: CDR1 DFQATT, CDR2 SNEGSKA (reference sequence). This CDR3 has 12 amino acids. This CDR3 reads CTIGGVTDTQYF. CDR3 nucleotide sequence: TGCACAATCGGGGGGGTGACAGATACGCAGTATTTT.

Of note for this clonotype: One junction end disagrees with the germline gene, perhaps due to a read error. The chain is built from TRBV12-3 or TRBV12-4 and TRBJ2-2; D unresolved. The length of the CDR3 is 12 residues. CDR3 residues: CAGSQLGGELFF. In DNA form, the CDR3 reads TGTGCCGGCAGTCAGTTGGGCGGGGAGCTGTTTTTT.

This clonotype was detected once. The V call is TRBV5-6, the J call TRBJ1-1; no clear D. The CDR3 is 13 amino acids. Germline V gene data show CDR1 as SGHDT and CDR2 as YYEEEE. V was shortened by 2 bases and J by 7 bases, with 12 bases between the two germline ends. CDR3 sequence (DNA): TGTGCCAGCAGCTTTCCGGGTTTAAGTGAAGCTTTCTTT. This codes for CASSFPGLSEAFF.

This CDR3 is CASSQGGVGTEAFF. The CDR3 coding sequence is TGTGCCAGCAGCCAAGGGGGCGTGGGCACTGAAGCTTTCTTT. The chain uses TRBV3-1 and TRBJ1-1; a weak D match, TRBD1 (5 bases). Trimming left V 1 base short and J 4 bases short, with 10 bases between. Germline V gives CDR1 LGHDT, CDR2 YNNKEL (reference sequence). This CDR3 has 14 residues.

The J gene is TRBJ2-7, the V gene TRBV7-9; 13 nucleotides align to TRBD2. J gave up 3 bases and V 4 bases, and 6 bases lay outside the gene matches. CDR3 length: 16 amino acids. Germline CDR1 reads SEHNR; CDR2 reads FQNEAQ (reference sequence). The CDR3 nucleotides are TGTGCCAGCAGCTCGCCGACTAGCGGGGGGATCTACGAGCAGTACTTC. Its protein is CASSSPTSGGIYEQYF.

The chain employs TRBV6-2 or TRBV6-3 and TRBJ1-1; D may be TRBD1 (6 bases). The length of the CDR3 is 14 residues. CDR1 and CDR2 (germline): MNHEY, SVGEGT. Trimming cost V 6 bases and J 5 bases, with 16 bases left between them. The CDR3 sequence: CASSLAGARTEAFF. The DNA of the CDR3 is TGTGCCAGCAGCTTGGCGGGGGCTAGAACTGAAGCTTTCTTT.

This chain links TRBV12-3 or TRBV12-4 with TRBJ2-4; the D gene is possibly TRBD2 (5 bases). V dropped 1 base and J dropped 12 bases, with 10 bases sitting between them. The CDR3 totals 12 residues. The CDR3 region is CASSLGLADQYF. CDR3 in DNA: TGTGCCAGCAGTTTAGGGCTAGCTGATCAGTACTTC.

The chain uses TRBV28 and TRBJ2-5; 11 positions agree with TRBD2. J lost 0 bases, V lost 3 bases, and 3 bases had no gene match. The V gene's germline CDR1 is MDHEN and CDR2 SYDVKM. There are 16 residues in the CDR3. CDR3 loop: CASSFKGLADQETQYF. The CDR3 DNA is TGTGCCAGCAGTTTTAAGGGACTAGCGGACCAAGAGACCCAGTACTTC.

This chain links TRBV5-4 with TRBJ2-7; TRBD2 agrees at 15 bases. V trimming: 0 bases; J trimming: 6 bases; junction bases outside the gene matches: 1. Germline V lookup: CDR1 SGHNT, CDR2 YYREEE (reference sequence). This CDR3 is 15 amino acids long. CDR3 DNA: TGTGCCAGCAGCTTGGAGGGACTAGCGGGAGGCGAGCAGTACTTC. This sequence encodes CASSLEGLAGGEQYF. The whole variable domain, filled in from reference TRBV5-4 and TRBJ2-7, reads ETGVTQSPTHLIKTRGQQVTLRCSSQSGHNTVSWYQQALGQGPQFIFQYYREEENGRGNFPPRFSGLQFPNYSSELNVNALELDDSALYLCASSLEGLAGGEQYFGPGTRLTVT.

V and J are TRBV28 and TRBJ1-2; no clear D gene. V was shortened by 6 bases and J by 3 bases, with 14 bases between the two germline ends. Per the germline V gene, CDR1 is MDHEN and CDR2 is SYDVKM. The CDR3 totals 14 residues. This chain's CDR3 is CASRLVSGDYGYTF. CDR3 in DNA: TGTGCCAGCAGATTAGTGAGCGGAGACTATGGCTACACCTTC.

The table lists this clonotype with a count of one. The chain couples TRBV4-1 to TRBJ1-1; no firm D call. This CDR3 has 14 amino acids. Germline values: CDR1 MGHRA, CDR2 YSYEKL. V dropped 1 base and J dropped 0 bases, with 6 bases sitting between them. The CDR3 bases are TGCGCCAGCAGCCAAGGGACCATGAACACTGAAGCTTTCTTT. As protein: CASSQGTMNTEAFF.